The TCR beta chain described here comes from a study of T cell responses to AZD1222 COVID-19 vaccine. Study findings and constraints: Regions left unmutated in variants are reportedly the target of nearly half of spike-specific TCRs. Breadth and depth of Spike-specific TCRs rose after two AZD1222 doses. Donors were chiefly white British, with a greater number of females, and clonal diversity was perhaps underestimated. Sampled repertoires all dated from after the peak T cell response.

TCRdb's table, derived via immunoSEQ multiplex PCR, lists solely in-frame clones and lacks some. The sample includes almost 50,000 clones, roughly 80% of them seen just once. Turning to this clone: Its specificity is unknown.

With 3 bases clipped from V and 3 bases from J, the junction kept 3 bases outside the gene matches. CDR1 and CDR2 from the germline V gene are SGHRS and YFSETQ. CDR3 length: 16 residues. Sequenced here: peripheral blood, sampled on day 0 of MenACWY control vaccination. This TCR was recovered from an adult in good health. This chain joins TRBV5-1 and TRBJ2-6; 10 nucleotides match TRBD1. In DNA form, the CDR3 reads TGCGCCAGCAGCTGGGGACAGGGGAATGGGGCCAACGTCCTGACTTTC. The encoded protein is CASSWGQGNGANVLTF.